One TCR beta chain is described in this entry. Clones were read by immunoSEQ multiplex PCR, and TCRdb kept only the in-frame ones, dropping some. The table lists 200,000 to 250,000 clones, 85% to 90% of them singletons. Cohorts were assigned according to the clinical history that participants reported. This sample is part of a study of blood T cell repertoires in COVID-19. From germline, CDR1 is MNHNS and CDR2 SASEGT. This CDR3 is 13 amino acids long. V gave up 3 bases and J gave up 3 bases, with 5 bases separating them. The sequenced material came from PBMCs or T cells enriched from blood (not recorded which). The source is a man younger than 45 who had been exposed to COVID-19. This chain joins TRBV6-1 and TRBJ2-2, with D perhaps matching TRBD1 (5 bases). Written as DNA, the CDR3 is TGTGCCAGCAGTGACAGGGACACCGGGGAGCTGTTTTTT. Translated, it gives CASSDRDTGELFF.